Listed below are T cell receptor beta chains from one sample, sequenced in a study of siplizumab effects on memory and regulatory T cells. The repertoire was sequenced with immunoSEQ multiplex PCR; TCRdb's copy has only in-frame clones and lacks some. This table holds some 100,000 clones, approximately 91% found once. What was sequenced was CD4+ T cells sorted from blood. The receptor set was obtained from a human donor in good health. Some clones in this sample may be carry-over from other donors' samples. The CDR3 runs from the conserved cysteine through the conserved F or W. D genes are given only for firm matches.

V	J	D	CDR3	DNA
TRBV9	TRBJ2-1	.	CASSTMVDNEQFF	TGTGCCAGCAGCACCATGGTCGACAATGAGCAGTTCTTC
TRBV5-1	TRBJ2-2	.	CASSLSSTGELFF	TGCGCCAGCAGCTTATCGAGCACCGGGGAGCTGTTTTTT
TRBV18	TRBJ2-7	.	CASSPSPRVGGSYEQYF	TGTGCCAGCTCACCATCCCCCCGGGTAGGCGGGTCCTACGAGCAGTACTTC
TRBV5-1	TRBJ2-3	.	CASSLEATDTQYF	TGCGCCAGCAGCTTGGAGGCCACAGATACGCAGTATTTT
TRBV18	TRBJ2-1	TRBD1	CASSESRGRIGQFF	TGTGCCAGCTCGGAATCAAGGGGGCGAATTGGGCAGTTCTTC
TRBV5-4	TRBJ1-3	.	CASSLGGGFGNTIYF	TGTGCCAGCAGCTTGGGTGGGGGCTTCGGAAACACCATATATTTT
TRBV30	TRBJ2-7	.	CAWSVEVAREQYF	TGTGCCTGGAGTGTTGAGGTAGCTAGGGAGCAGTACTTC
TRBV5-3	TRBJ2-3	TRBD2	CARSLRTSGSTDTQYF	TGTGCCAGAAGCCTTAGGACTAGCGGGAGCACAGATACGCAGTATTTT
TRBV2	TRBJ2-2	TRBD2	CASSPGLAPGELFF	TGTGCCAGCAGTCCTGGACTAGCCCCCGGGGAGCTGTTTTTT
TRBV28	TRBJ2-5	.	CASSSTGTRRRETQYF	TGTGCCAGCAGTTCAACCGGGACAAGGCGGAGAGAGACCCAGTACTTC
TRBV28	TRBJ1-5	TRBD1	CASSTPGQGSGQPQHF	TGTGCCAGCAGTACGCCGGGACAGGGGTCGGGCCAGCCCCAGCATTTT
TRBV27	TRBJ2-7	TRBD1	CASSLYGTGVYEQYF	TGTGCCAGCAGTTTATATGGGACAGGGGTCTACGAGCAGTACTTC
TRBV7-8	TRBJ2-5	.	CASSSQGKQETQYF	TGTGCCAGCAGCTCGCAAGGAAAACAAGAGACCCAGTACTTC
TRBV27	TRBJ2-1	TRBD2	CASMGLAGVGIYNEQFF	TGTGCCAGCATGGGACTAGCGGGAGTTGGAATCTACAATGAGCAGTTCTTC
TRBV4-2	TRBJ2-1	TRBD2	CASSPTLAGGIAREQFF	TGTGCCAGCAGCCCAACTCTAGCGGGAGGAATTGCACGTGAGCAGTTCTTC
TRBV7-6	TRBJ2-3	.	CASNLAFSTDTQYF	TGTGCCAGCAATTTAGCGTTCAGCACAGATACGCAGTATTTT
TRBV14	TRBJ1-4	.	CASSQDVTGTYEKLFF	TGTGCCAGCAGCCAGGACGTAACAGGGACATACGAAAAACTGTTTTTT
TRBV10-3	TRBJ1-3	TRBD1	CAISESRVGQTSSGNTIYF	TGTGCCATCAGTGAGTCCAGGGTGGGACAGACGAGCTCTGGAAACACCATATATTTT
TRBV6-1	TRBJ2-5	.	CASSEGVSETQYF	TGTGCCAGCAGTGAAGGGGTCTCAGAGACCCAGTACTTC
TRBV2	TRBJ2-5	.	CASSSRQETQYF	TGTGCCAGCAGCTCGAGGCAAGAGACCCAGTACTTC
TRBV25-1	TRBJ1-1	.	CASSDSRTVFEAFF	TGTGCCAGCAGTGATAGTAGAACAGTTTTTGAAGCTTTCTTT
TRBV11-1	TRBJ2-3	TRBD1	CASSLEPGGPTDTQYF	TGTGCCAGCAGCTTAGAACCAGGGGGCCCCACAGATACGCAGTATTTT
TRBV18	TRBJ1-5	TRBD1	CASSRGDSQNSNQPQHF	TGTGCCAGCTCAAGGGGGGACAGCCAAAATAGCAATCAGCCCCAGCATTTT